A selection of T cell receptor beta chains follows, all from one sample in a study of response to subunit inactivated influenza vaccine. A single record per CDR3 protein comes from TCRdb applying MiXCR to the RT-PCR reads. The data show some 850,000 distinct CDR3 sequences, around 20% seen once. The source material was PBMCs from blood, sampled more than 4 days after vaccination. These receptors were collected from a man aged 45-65 years who received an inactivated influenza vaccine. Each CDR3 is given with its conserved first and last residue. Fields, in order: CDR3 DNA, CDR3 protein, CDR3 length, D gene, clone size, V gene, J gene. A D gene is named only where the DNA matches it firmly. Clone size appears in some rows only: once, few, many, or a class for an expanded clone.

cdr3_nt: TGTGCCAGCAGTCAAGAGGACCAACATGGGGTCTATGGCTACACCTTC; cdr3_aa: CASSQEDQHGVYGYTF; cdr3_length: 16; d_call: NA; clone_size: once; v_call: TRBV6-1; j_call: TRBJ1-2
cdr3_nt: TGTGCCAGCCGATCTCAGGGGGCCAGCTTAAACTACGAGCAGTACTTC; cdr3_aa: CASRSQGASLNYEQYF; cdr3_length: 16; d_call: TRBD1; clone_size: few; v_call: TRBV2; j_call: TRBJ2-7
cdr3_nt: TGTGCCAGGGGACAGGGGAGAGGGCCGGGCAAAAACATTCAGTACTTC; cdr3_aa: CARGQGRGPGKNIQYF; cdr3_length: 16; d_call: TRBD1; clone_size: NA; v_call: TRBV6-2/TRBV6-3; j_call: TRBJ2-4
cdr3_nt: TGCGCCAGCAGCTTGGTTGCGGAAGTGGGCAATGAGCAGTTCTTC; cdr3_aa: CASSLVAEVGNEQFF; cdr3_length: 15; d_call: NA; clone_size: many; v_call: TRBV5-1; j_call: TRBJ2-1
cdr3_nt: TGTGCCAGCAGCCCAGTCCGGGACCCGCGTTACGAGCAGTACTTC; cdr3_aa: CASSPVRDPRYEQYF; cdr3_length: 15; d_call: NA; clone_size: NA; v_call: TRBV7-9; j_call: TRBJ2-7
cdr3_nt: TGTGCCAGCAGCCCATCGGGCGGGACAGAATTTAACTATGGCTACACCTTC; cdr3_aa: CASSPSGGTEFNYGYTF; cdr3_length: 17; d_call: TRBD1; clone_size: few; v_call: TRBV12-3/TRBV12-4; j_call: TRBJ1-2
cdr3_nt: TGTGCCAGCAGTTTTGCGCGGGGTGAGCAGTTCTTC; cdr3_aa: CASSFARGEQFF; cdr3_length: 12; d_call: NA; clone_size: few; v_call: TRBV28; j_call: TRBJ2-1
cdr3_nt: TGTGCCAGCAGCTGGGCCCTGAACACCGGGGAGCTGTTTTTT; cdr3_aa: CASSWALNTGELFF; cdr3_length: 14; d_call: NA; clone_size: NA; v_call: TRBV11-2; j_call: TRBJ2-2
cdr3_nt: TGTGCCAGCAGTTGGGCCCGGTGGGTCGGGGCGGGGACAGATACGCAGTATTTT; cdr3_aa: CASSWARWVGAGTDTQYF; cdr3_length: 18; d_call: NA; clone_size: many; v_call: TRBV12-3/TRBV12-4; j_call: TRBJ2-3
cdr3_nt: TGCAGTGCTAGAGCCCCAGGGGGTGAGCAGTTCTTC; cdr3_aa: CSARAPGGEQFF; cdr3_length: 12; d_call: TRBD1; clone_size: few; v_call: TRBV20-1; j_call: TRBJ2-1
cdr3_nt: TGTGCCAGCAGCGGGGACAGGGGGCGCATCTATGGCTACACCTTC; cdr3_aa: CASSGDRGRIYGYTF; cdr3_length: 15; d_call: TRBD1; clone_size: NA; v_call: TRBV28; j_call: TRBJ1-2
cdr3_nt: TGCGCCAGCAGCTTGGCTGGGACTAGCGGGGGACCGTACTACGAGCAGTACTTC; cdr3_aa: CASSLAGTSGGPYYEQYF; cdr3_length: 18; d_call: TRBD2; clone_size: NA; v_call: TRBV5-1; j_call: TRBJ2-7
cdr3_nt: TGTGCCAGCAGCTTAGGAGTGGAGGCTAGCGGGAGCTACGAGCAGTACTTC; cdr3_aa: CASSLGVEASGSYEQYF; cdr3_length: 17; d_call: TRBD2; clone_size: few; v_call: TRBV7-2; j_call: TRBJ2-7
cdr3_nt: TGTGCCAGCAGCTTGGGGAAGTCTAGAGATGAGCAGTTCTTC; cdr3_aa: CASSLGKSRDEQFF; cdr3_length: 14; d_call: NA; clone_size: NA; v_call: TRBV5-6; j_call: TRBJ2-1
cdr3_nt: TGTGCCAGCGGCCCAGACAGTCCAGATACGCAGTATTTT; cdr3_aa: CASGPDSPDTQYF; cdr3_length: 13; d_call: NA; clone_size: NA; v_call: TRBV3-1; j_call: TRBJ2-3
cdr3_nt: TGCAGTGCCCCCTACTCCGCGGGAGCTTACGAGCAGTACTTC; cdr3_aa: CSAPYSAGAYEQYF; cdr3_length: 14; d_call: TRBD2; clone_size: few; v_call: TRBV20-1; j_call: TRBJ2-7
cdr3_nt: TGTGCCAGCAGTTACGGTGTGGTGGCAGGACAAGAGACCCAGTACTTC; cdr3_aa: CASSYGVVAGQETQYF; cdr3_length: 16; d_call: NA; clone_size: NA; v_call: TRBV6-2/TRBV6-3; j_call: TRBJ2-5
cdr3_nt: TGTGCCAGCAGCGTAGCAGACGGAGGAGTAGGTGGTTACAATGAGCAGTTCTTC; cdr3_aa: CASSVADGGVGGYNEQFF; cdr3_length: 18; d_call: NA; clone_size: few; v_call: TRBV9; j_call: TRBJ2-1
cdr3_nt: TGCGCCAGCAGTTCTGGTACTAGCGGGGGTTCAATGATGAATGAGCAGTTCTTC; cdr3_aa: CASSSGTSGGSMMNEQFF; cdr3_length: 18; d_call: TRBD2; clone_size: NA; v_call: TRBV5-1; j_call: TRBJ2-1
cdr3_nt: TGCAGCGTGGGGGGCGGGACACTAAATCAGTACTTC; cdr3_aa: CSVGGGTLNQYF; cdr3_length: 12; d_call: NA; clone_size: many; v_call: TRBV29-1; j_call: TRBJ2-7
cdr3_nt: TGTGCCAGCAGTTACAGCAGGAACTACGAGCAGTACTTC; cdr3_aa: CASSYSRNYEQYF; cdr3_length: 13; d_call: NA; clone_size: few; v_call: TRBV6-5; j_call: TRBJ2-7
cdr3_nt: TGTGCCAGCAGTTACCGGGGGACTAGCGGGAAGGAAAACGAGCAGTACTTC; cdr3_aa: CASSYRGTSGKENEQYF; cdr3_length: 17; d_call: TRBD2; clone_size: NA; v_call: TRBV6-5; j_call: TRBJ2-7
cdr3_nt: TGTGCCAGCAGTGTGGAGAGGGACCCGAACACCGGGGAGCTGTTTTTT; cdr3_aa: CASSVERDPNTGELFF; cdr3_length: 16; d_call: NA; clone_size: NA; v_call: TRBV6-1; j_call: TRBJ2-2
cdr3_nt: TGTGCCAGCACCCAGAGGGTTGGTGAGCAGTTCTTC; cdr3_aa: CASTQRVGEQFF; cdr3_length: 12; d_call: NA; clone_size: few; v_call: TRBV12-3/TRBV12-4; j_call: TRBJ2-1
cdr3_nt: TGTGCCAGCAGTGTCGCGGGACGTCGGGAGCAGTACTTC; cdr3_aa: CASSVAGRREQYF; cdr3_length: 13; d_call: NA; clone_size: NA; v_call: TRBV25-1; j_call: TRBJ2-7
cdr3_nt: TGCAGTGCCCACGTACAGGGAGATGAAAAACTGTTTTTT; cdr3_aa: CSAHVQGDEKLFF; cdr3_length: 13; d_call: NA; clone_size: NA; v_call: TRBV20-1; j_call: TRBJ1-4
cdr3_nt: TGTGCCAGCAGCGTAGGGACAGCAACATCTTACGAGCAGTACTTC; cdr3_aa: CASSVGTATSYEQYF; cdr3_length: 15; d_call: TRBD1; clone_size: few; v_call: TRBV7-2; j_call: TRBJ2-7
cdr3_nt: TGTGCCAGCAGCCGCCGGGCTAGCGGGAGGTGGTCAGATACGCAGTATTTT; cdr3_aa: CASSRRASGRWSDTQYF; cdr3_length: 17; d_call: TRBD2; clone_size: few; v_call: TRBV7-2; j_call: TRBJ2-3
cdr3_nt: TGTGCCAGCAGCTTAGCCGGGGGCCGTGGCTACACCTTC; cdr3_aa: CASSLAGGRGYTF; cdr3_length: 13; d_call: NA; clone_size: many; v_call: TRBV7-2; j_call: TRBJ1-2
cdr3_nt: TGTGCCAGCAGTTTAGACATAAGGCAGTTCTTC; cdr3_aa: CASSLDIRQFF; cdr3_length: 11; d_call: NA; clone_size: NA; v_call: TRBV12-3/TRBV12-4; j_call: TRBJ2-1
cdr3_nt: TGTGCCAGCAGCCAAGCCAGTTTATCTAGTGTTGAGACCCAGTACTTC; cdr3_aa: CASSQASLSSVETQYF; cdr3_length: 16; d_call: NA; clone_size: NA; v_call: TRBV7-2; j_call: TRBJ2-5
cdr3_nt: TGCAGTGCTAGTGGGATCGTTCATGGTGAGCAGTTCTTC; cdr3_aa: CSASGIVHGEQFF; cdr3_length: 13; d_call: NA; clone_size: few; v_call: TRBV20-1; j_call: TRBJ2-1
cdr3_nt: TGTGCCAGCAGGGGAGGGTATCTTACCAACCGCGGCTACACCTTC; cdr3_aa: CASRGGYLTNRGYTF; cdr3_length: 15; d_call: NA; clone_size: few; v_call: TRBV6-1; j_call: TRBJ1-2